This is a list of T cell receptor beta chains from one sample in a study of radiotherapy plus CTLA-4 blockade in lung cancer. TCRdb keeps only in-frame clones here, not all; method: immunoSEQ multiplex PCR. The data hold 45,000 to 55,000 clones, with more than 60% observed a single time. Sample: peripheral blood, taken from a patient treated with radiotherapy plus ipilimumab. All receptors come from a human donor with non-small cell lung cancer who had a partial response to radiotherapy plus ipilimumab. Each CDR3 is given with its conserved first and last residue. A D gene is named only where the DNA matches it firmly. Where a row states a size, it is once, few, many or the class of an expanded clone; other rows omit it.

j_gene: TRBJ2-7; d_gene: TRBD2; v_gene: TRBV19; abundance: -; CDR3aa: CASSRGGSYEQYF; CDR3nt: TGTGCCAGTAGCCGGGGGGGCTCCTACGAGCAGTACTTC
j_gene: TRBJ2-7; d_gene: -; v_gene: TRBV27; abundance: -; CDR3aa: CASSLPGGEQYF; CDR3nt: TGTGCCAGCAGTCTCCCAGGTGGAGAGCAGTACTTC
j_gene: TRBJ2-2; d_gene: TRBD1; v_gene: TRBV6-5; abundance: once; CDR3aa: CASRLGQVGELFF; CDR3nt: TGTGCCAGCAGACTAGGACAGGTCGGGGAGCTGTTTTTT
j_gene: TRBJ2-5; d_gene: TRBD2; v_gene: TRBV11-1; abundance: few; CDR3aa: CASSRLAVYQETQYF; CDR3nt: TGTGCCAGCAGCCGACTAGCGGTCTACCAAGAGACCCAGTACTTC
j_gene: TRBJ1-1; d_gene: -; v_gene: TRBV9; abundance: -; CDR3aa: CASSVVRGSTEAFF; CDR3nt: TGTGCCAGCAGCGTAGTTCGGGGGAGCACTGAAGCTTTCTTT
j_gene: TRBJ2-2; d_gene: TRBD1; v_gene: TRBV28; abundance: -; CDR3aa: CASSTAGTATGELFF; CDR3nt: TGTGCCAGCAGTACGGCCGGGACAGCCACCGGGGAGCTGTTTTTT
j_gene: TRBJ2-1; d_gene: TRBD2; v_gene: TRBV11-1; abundance: -; CDR3aa: CASSLTSGGFRDNEQFF; CDR3nt: TGTGCCAGCAGCTTAACTAGCGGGGGGTTCAGGGACAATGAGCAGTTCTTC
j_gene: TRBJ1-2; d_gene: -; v_gene: TRBV6-1; abundance: -; CDR3aa: CASSDNGFYGYTF; CDR3nt: TGTGCCAGCAGTGATAACGGGTTCTATGGCTACACCTTC
j_gene: TRBJ2-7; d_gene: TRBD1; v_gene: TRBV6-1; abundance: -; CDR3aa: CASRDRGSYEQYF; CDR3nt: TGTGCCAGCAGGGACAGGGGGTCCTACGAGCAGTACTTC
j_gene: TRBJ2-5; d_gene: TRBD2; v_gene: TRBV14; abundance: -; CDR3aa: CASSQDGVGGGQETQYF; CDR3nt: TGTGCCAGCAGCCAAGATGGGGTTGGCGGGGGACAAGAGACCCAGTACTTC
j_gene: TRBJ2-7; d_gene: -; v_gene: TRBV7-8; abundance: -; CDR3aa: CASSLRRDSYEQYF; CDR3nt: TGTGCCAGCAGCTTACGCAGGGACTCCTACGAGCAGTACTTC
j_gene: TRBJ1-5; d_gene: TRBD1; v_gene: TRBV6-1; abundance: -; CDR3aa: CASRTGPNQPQHF; CDR3nt: TGTGCCAGCAGGACAGGGCCCAATCAGCCCCAGCATTTT
j_gene: TRBJ2-3; d_gene: TRBD1; v_gene: TRBV7-9; abundance: once; CDR3aa: CASSYGTGGLGTDTQYF; CDR3nt: TGTGCCAGCAGCTACGGGACAGGGGGGCTGGGGACAGATACGCAGTATTTT
j_gene: TRBJ2-3; d_gene: -; v_gene: TRBV6-5; abundance: -; CDR3aa: CASRSMSTDTQYF; CDR3nt: TGTGCCAGCAGATCCATGAGCACAGATACGCAGTATTTT
j_gene: TRBJ1-2; d_gene: -; v_gene: TRBV18; abundance: -; CDR3aa: CASSPTLEQVRNYGYTF; CDR3nt: TGTGCCAGCTCACCAACGCTCGAACAGGTCAGAAACTATGGCTACACCTTC
j_gene: TRBJ2-3; d_gene: TRBD2; v_gene: TRBV9; abundance: -; CDR3aa: CASSYTSGGASSTDTQYF; CDR3nt: TGTGCCAGCAGCTATACTAGCGGGGGGGCCAGCAGCACAGATACGCAGTATTTT
j_gene: TRBJ1-5; d_gene: TRBD1; v_gene: TRBV6-5; abundance: -; CDR3aa: CASSPGDRHQPQHF; CDR3nt: TGTGCCAGCAGCCCAGGGGACAGGCATCAGCCCCAGCATTTT
j_gene: TRBJ1-4; d_gene: TRBD1; v_gene: TRBV7-2; abundance: -; CDR3aa: CASSLRTGGATSWVEKLFF; CDR3nt: TGTGCCAGCAGCTTAAGAACAGGGGGCGCAACTTCTTGGGTTGAAAAACTGTTTTTT
j_gene: TRBJ1-6; d_gene: -; v_gene: TRBV2; abundance: -; CDR3aa: CASSGPGLGNSPLHF; CDR3nt: TGTGCCAGCAGCGGACCGGGACTGGGAAATTCACCCCTCCACTTT
j_gene: TRBJ2-7; d_gene: -; v_gene: TRBV6-5; abundance: few; CDR3aa: CASSGGSYEQYF; CDR3nt: TGTGCCAGCAGCGGGGGTTCCTACGAGCAGTACTTC
j_gene: TRBJ1-1; d_gene: TRBD1; v_gene: TRBV4-3; abundance: -; CDR3aa: CASSTQQGGPTEAFF; CDR3nt: TGCGCCAGCAGCACACAACAGGGGGGTCCCACTGAAGCTTTCTTT
j_gene: TRBJ2-7; d_gene: TRBD1; v_gene: TRBV29-1; abundance: -; CDR3aa: CSVGQGAGEQYF; CDR3nt: TGCAGCGTCGGACAGGGGGCAGGCGAGCAGTACTTC
j_gene: TRBJ1-5; d_gene: -; v_gene: TRBV19; abundance: -; CDR3aa: CASRPGRTAPQHF; CDR3nt: TGTGCCAGTAGGCCAGGCAGGACTGCGCCCCAGCATTTT
j_gene: TRBJ1-4; d_gene: TRBD1; v_gene: TRBV7-2; abundance: -; CDR3aa: CASSSWTGNEKLFF; CDR3nt: TGTGCCAGCAGCTCCTGGACAGGGAATGAAAAACTGTTTTTT
j_gene: TRBJ2-7; d_gene: TRBD1; v_gene: TRBV19; abundance: -; CDR3aa: CASSPGTGGYEQYF; CDR3nt: TGTGCCAGTAGCCCCGGGACAGGGGGGTACGAGCAGTACTTC
j_gene: TRBJ1-2; d_gene: -; v_gene: TRBV7-9; abundance: -; CDR3aa: CASSLALQVTLNYGYTF; CDR3nt: TGTGCCAGCAGCTTAGCTCTTCAGGTGACACTTAACTATGGCTACACCTTC
j_gene: TRBJ1-5; d_gene: -; v_gene: TRBV6-1; abundance: -; CDR3aa: CASSEPGVVSQPQHF; CDR3nt: TGTGCCAGCAGTGAACCAGGGGTGGTCAGTCAGCCCCAGCATTTT
j_gene: TRBJ2-1; d_gene: TRBD2; v_gene: TRBV4-3; abundance: -; CDR3aa: CASSQDPVSGGAQNEQFF; CDR3nt: TGCGCCAGCAGCCAAGATCCAGTTAGCGGGGGGGCCCAGAATGAGCAGTTCTTC
j_gene: TRBJ2-7; d_gene: TRBD1; v_gene: TRBV11-2; abundance: -; CDR3aa: CASSETLSRDRGYEQYF; CDR3nt: TGTGCCAGCAGCGAGACTCTATCACGGGACAGGGGTTACGAGCAGTACTTC
j_gene: TRBJ1-3; d_gene: TRBD1; v_gene: TRBV6-6; abundance: few; CDR3aa: CASSYSAGGGNTIYF; CDR3nt: TGTGCCAGCAGTTACTCGGCAGGGGGTGGAAACACCATATATTTT
j_gene: TRBJ2-7; d_gene: -; v_gene: TRBV5-1; abundance: -; CDR3aa: CASSLEAGRSYEQYF; CDR3nt: TGCGCCAGCAGCTTGGAAGCGGGTCGCTCCTACGAGCAGTACTTC
j_gene: TRBJ2-3; d_gene: TRBD2; v_gene: TRBV9; abundance: once; CDR3aa: CASSVAPPTSGGGTQYF; CDR3nt: TGTGCCAGCAGCGTAGCTCCCCCAACTAGCGGGGGGGGTACGCAGTATTTT
j_gene: TRBJ2-5; d_gene: -; v_gene: TRBV30; abundance: -; CDR3aa: CAWNWAGAETQYF; CDR3nt: TGTGCCTGGAACTGGGCCGGTGCAGAGACCCAGTACTTC
j_gene: TRBJ1-1; d_gene: -; v_gene: TRBV4-2; abundance: medium-sized; CDR3aa: CASSQEQGGGTEAFF; CDR3nt: TGTGCCAGCAGCCAAGAACAGGGAGGGGGAACTGAAGCTTTCTTT
j_gene: TRBJ2-2; d_gene: -; v_gene: TRBV15; abundance: once; CDR3aa: CATSQNTGELFF; CDR3nt: TGTGCCACCAGCCAAAACACCGGGGAGCTGTTTTTT
j_gene: TRBJ1-4; d_gene: -; v_gene: TRBV4-3; abundance: -; CDR3aa: CASSQEAGPEKLFF; CDR3nt: TGCGCCAGCAGCCAAGAGGCAGGGCCTGAAAAACTGTTTTTT